What follows is one T cell receptor beta chain and its context. Its antigen remains unidentified. After removal of 5 bases from V and 4 bases from J, the junction contained 14 bases not matched to a gene. Germline CDR1 SEHNR, CDR2 FQNEAQ (reference sequence). CDR3 size: 18 residues. The data were taken from a study of OX40 agonist ivuxolimab in advanced cancers. Study-level background: Six ivuxolimab dose levels, 0.01 to 10 mg/kg, were given intravenously every 2 weeks.

Produced via immunoSEQ multiplex PCR; TCRdb's table is partial and in-frame only. The profile covers almost 70,000 clones, with roughly nine tenths appearing a single time and about 4% taken by the ten largest. Study outcomes and limitations: Expanded clones tended on average to be more numerous among CD8+ T cells than CD4+. At 0.1 to 3.0 mg/kg and by week 6, CD4+ and CD8+ T cells in the blood had expanded clonally.

Sample: CD4+ or CD8+ T cells sorted from blood, taken in a trial of the OX40 agonist ivuxolimab. The chain links TRBV7-9 to TRBJ2-1, with 10 bases identical to TRBD2. This TCR was sampled from an adult with an advanced solid tumor such as melanoma, head and neck, liver or kidney cancer. The CDR3 coding sequence is TGTGCCAGCAGCCCCCGAATTGTAGCGGGAGGCTTTTACAATGAGCAGTTCTTC. Its translation: CASSPRIVAGGFYNEQFF.